Sequencing of this T cell receptor (beta chain) was carried out in a study of shared clonotypes between healthy human individuals. General study results and limits: Sequencing depth was a factor that was expected to affect clonotype sharing among donors. Rarefaction indicated that sorted-subset sequencing remained incomplete although depth was large. Shared across several donors were around 5% of the naive CD4 clonotypes.

As concerns this clone: Its cognate antigen is unknown.

Sorted-subset replicate PCRs used 200 ng DNA, 30,000 or so T cell genomes. Produced via immunoSEQ multiplex PCR; TCRdb's table is partial and in-frame only. Of 1,400,000 or so clones detected, just under 99% appear once; the ten largest clones hold roughly 0.36%. V lost 2 bases and J lost 7; bases outside the gene matches: 5. CDR1 and CDR2 (germline): SGHRS, YFSETQ. CDR3 length equals 15 residues. The receptor comes from a man aged 25 to 40 in good health. V and J are TRBV5-1 and TRBJ2-1; 11 bases are shared with TRBD2. Sequenced sample: naive CD4+ T cells sorted from blood. Regarding subset: CD45RA+ positively selected. The CDR3 DNA sequence: TGCGCCAGCAGCTTCTTAGCGGGAGGGCCGAATGAGCAGTTCTTC. It yields the protein CASSFLAGGPNEQFF.